Each of the 4 T cell receptor beta chains below was sequenced from the same sample in a study of cytomegalovirus exposure and HLA in healthy donors (dated by TCRdb to about 2017). The library came from the immunoSEQ multiplex PCR assay. For the multiplex PCR, a mixture combining 60 forward primers for TCR Vbeta segments and 13 reverse primers for TCR Jbeta segments was used. The table comes from immuneACCESS by way of TCRdb, which keeps in-frame sequences with V and J called. Part of the clones is missing from these tables; in studies checked, under half for an unresolved V gene and the rest for unknown reasons. For this sample the table gives 150,000 to 200,000 clones, of which roughly 80% were detected only once. The leading ten clones occupy over 3% of the sample. Sequencing input: PBMCs. All receptors come from a male donor in good health and CMV-seronegative.

The rearrangement links TRBV19 to TRBJ1-5; D may be TRBD1 (5 bases). Trimming pared 8 bases from V and 0 bases from J, leaving 11 bases between. Germline lookup yields CDR1 LNHDA and CDR2 SQIVND (reference sequence). The CDR3 extends over 14 amino acids. The chain's CDR3 is CASLNRNSNQPQHF. In DNA, the CDR3 is TGTGCCAGTCTAAACAGGAATAGCAATCAGCCCCAGCATTTT.

The chain joins TRBV10-3 to TRBJ2-7, with TRBD2 matching 12 bases. Germline V gives CDR1 ENHRY, CDR2 SYGVKD. V trimming: 6 bases; J trimming: 4 bases; junction bases outside the gene matches: 4. CDR3 length: 14 residues. Here the CDR3 DNA reads TGTGCCATCAGCTCGACTAGCGGGAGTTACGAGCAGTACTTC. Encoded protein: CAISSTSGSYEQYF.

V is TRBV5-1 and J is TRBJ2-3, with D uncertain. This CDR3 spans 14 amino acids. Trimming left V 3 bases short and J 2 bases short, with 10 bases between. Germline V CDR1 and CDR2: SGHRS, YFSETQ. DNA for the CDR3: TGCGCCAGCAGCTCGGGTACTATCACAGATACGCAGTATTTT. This sequence encodes CASSSGTITDTQYF. Using reference TRBV5-1 and TRBJ2-3 for the parts outside the CDR3, the full variable domain is KAGVTQTPRYLIKTRGQQVTLSCSPISGHRSVSWYQQTPGQGLQFLFEYFSETQRNKGNFPGRFSGRQFSNSRSEMNVSTLELGDSALYLCASSSGTITDTQYFGPGTRLTVL.

On this clone: A junction boundary mismatches the germline segment, possibly from a read error. The chain is built from TRBV5-6 and TRBJ2-1; 7 nucleotides line up with TRBD1. Germline CDR1 SGHDT, CDR2 YYEEEE. The CDR3 covers 15 residues. CDR3: CASSLRTTGNNEQFF. For the CDR3, the DNA is TGTGCCAGCAGCTTGCGAACGACAGGGAACAACGAGCAGTTCTTC.